Shown below are 3 T cell receptor beta chains from a single sample sequenced in a study of T cell clonality in common variable immunodeficiency. TCRdb keeps only in-frame clones here, not all; method: immunoSEQ multiplex PCR. The table records some 60,000 clones without singletons, the ten largest covering approximately 1.7%. The specimen was peripheral blood mononuclear cells. These receptors came from a person aged 18 to 70 in good health.

This clone showed up many times. The read ends 3 residues shy of where the CDR3 ends; the end is completed using the germline J gene. This rearrangement joins TRBV30 to TRBJ2-5; D unresolved. Trimming left V 2 bases short and J 1 base short, with 17 bases between. Germline V gives CDR1 GTSNPN, CDR2 SVGIG (reference sequence). This CDR3 is 16 amino acids long. CDR3 protein: CAWSPKPTHRQETQYF. CDR3 bases read: TGTGCCTGGAGTCCGAAGCCCACCCACCGCCAAGAGACC.

This clone was recorded many times. The read ends 3 residues before the CDR3 terminus; that terminus is restored from the germline J gene. The V gene is TRBV7-9, the J gene TRBJ2-5, with D maybe TRBD1 (6 bases). Per the germline V gene, CDR1 is SEHNR and CDR2 is FQNEAQ (reference sequence). CDR3 size: 15 residues. V was pared by 4 bases and J by 6 bases, with 18 bases between. The sequenced part of the CDR3 DNA is TGTGCCAGCAGCTCCCTCGGTGCAGGGGAACAGACC. Translating it yields CASSSLGAGEQT. The entire CDR3 sequence reads CASSSLGAGEQTQYF.

This clone occurred many times. The read ends 3 residues early relative to the CDR3; the germline J gene fills the gap. This sequence joins TRBV20-1 and TRBJ2-2; D may be TRBD1 (6 bases). This CDR3 spans 13 amino acids. V was pared by 4 bases and J by 0 bases, with 6 bases between. CDR1 is DFQATT, CDR2 SNEGSKA, per germline (reference sequence). CDR3 DNA (partial): TGCAGTGCTAAGGGGGCGAACACCGGGGAG. This codes for CSAKGANTGE. The CDR3 in its entirety is CSAKGANTGELFF.